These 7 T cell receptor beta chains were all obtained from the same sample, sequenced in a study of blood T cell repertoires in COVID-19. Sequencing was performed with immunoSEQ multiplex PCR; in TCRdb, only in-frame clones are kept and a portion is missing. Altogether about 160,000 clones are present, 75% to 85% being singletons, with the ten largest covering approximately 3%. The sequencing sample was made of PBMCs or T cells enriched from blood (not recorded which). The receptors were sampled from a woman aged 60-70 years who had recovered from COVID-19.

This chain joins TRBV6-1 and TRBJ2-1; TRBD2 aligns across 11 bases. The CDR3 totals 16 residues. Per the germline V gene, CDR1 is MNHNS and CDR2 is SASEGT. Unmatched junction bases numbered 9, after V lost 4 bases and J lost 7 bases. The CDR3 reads CASSVLAGGIENEQFF. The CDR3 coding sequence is TGTGCCAGCAGTGTTTTAGCGGGGGGGATTGAAAATGAGCAGTTCTTC.

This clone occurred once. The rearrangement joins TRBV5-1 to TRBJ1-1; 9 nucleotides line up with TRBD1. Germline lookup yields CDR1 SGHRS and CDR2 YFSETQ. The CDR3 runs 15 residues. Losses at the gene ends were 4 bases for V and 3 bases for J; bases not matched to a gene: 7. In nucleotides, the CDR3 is TGCGCCAGCAGCCATTATACAGGGGGCGACACTGAAGCTTTCTTT. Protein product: CASSHYTGGDTEAFF.

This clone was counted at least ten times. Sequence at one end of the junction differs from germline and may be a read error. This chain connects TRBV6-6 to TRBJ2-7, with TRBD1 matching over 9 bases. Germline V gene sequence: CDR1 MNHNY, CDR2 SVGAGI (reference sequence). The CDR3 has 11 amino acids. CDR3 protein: CASSTDRGLSF. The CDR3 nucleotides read TGTGCCAGCAGTACGGACAGGGGACTCAGCTTC.

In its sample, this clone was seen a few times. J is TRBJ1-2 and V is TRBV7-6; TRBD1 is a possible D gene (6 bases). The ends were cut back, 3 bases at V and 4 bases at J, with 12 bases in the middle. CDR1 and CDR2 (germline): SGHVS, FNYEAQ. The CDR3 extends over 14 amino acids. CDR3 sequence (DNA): TGTGCCAGCAGCTTGGGACACGGGGCCTATGGCTACACCTTC. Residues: CASSLGHGAYGYTF. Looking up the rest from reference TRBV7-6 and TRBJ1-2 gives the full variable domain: GAGVSQSPRYKVTKRGQDVALRCDPISGHVSLYWYRQALGQGPEFLTYFNYEAQQDKSGLPNDRFSAERPEGSISTLTIQRTEQRDSAMYRCASSLGHGAYGYTFGSGTRLTVV.

The CDR3 sequence is CASRFEAAGGYTF. Written as DNA, the CDR3 is TGTGCCAGCAGGTTTGAGGCAGCGGGCGGCTACACCTTC. The chain recombines TRBV12-3 or TRBV12-4 with TRBJ1-2, with D unresolved. V dropped 6 bases and J dropped 8 bases, with 16 bases sitting between them. This CDR3 is 13 amino acids long.

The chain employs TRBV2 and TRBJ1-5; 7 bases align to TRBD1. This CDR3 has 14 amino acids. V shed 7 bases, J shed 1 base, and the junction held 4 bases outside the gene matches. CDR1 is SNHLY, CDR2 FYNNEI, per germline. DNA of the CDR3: TGTGCCAGCACCTGGGACAGCAGCAATCAGCCCCAGCATTTT. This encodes CASTWDSSNQPQHF. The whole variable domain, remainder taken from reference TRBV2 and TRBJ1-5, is EPEVTQTPSHQVTQMGQEVILRCVPISNHLYFYWYRQILGQKVEFLVSFYNNEISEKSEIFDDQFSVERPDGSNFTLKIRSTKLEDSAMYFCASTWDSSNQPQHFGDGTRLSIL.

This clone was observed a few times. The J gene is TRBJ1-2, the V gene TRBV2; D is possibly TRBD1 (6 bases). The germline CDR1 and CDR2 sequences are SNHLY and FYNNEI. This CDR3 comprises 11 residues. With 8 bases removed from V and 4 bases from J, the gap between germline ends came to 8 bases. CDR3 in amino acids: CASETGYGYTF. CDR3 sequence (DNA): TGTGCCAGCGAGACAGGCTATGGCTACACCTTC.